The 10 T cell receptor beta chains listed next were all sequenced from one sample in a study of Tregs in tolerant kidney transplant recipients. The method was immunoSEQ multiplex PCR; TCRdb's version includes in-frame clones alone and lacks a portion of them. The sample shows 70,000 to 95,000 clones, about 91% of them seen only once. The sequenced sample was Tregs from blood, obtained before the transplant. These receptors all come from a human donor who received a combined kidney and bone marrow transplant.

This rearrangement joins TRBV7-8 to TRBJ2-1, with D possibly TRBD1 on 6 matching bases. This CDR3 contains 14 residues. The germline V gene has CDR1 SGHVS and CDR2 FQNEAQ. With 3 bases removed from V and 7 bases from J, the gap between germline ends came to 13 bases. This chain's CDR3 is CASSFLDRGNEQFF. The CDR3 DNA is TGTGCCAGCAGCTTCCTGGACAGAGGAAATGAGCAGTTCTTC. The full variable domain, with the rest looked up from reference TRBV7-8 and TRBJ2-1, is GAGVSQSPRYKVAKRGQDVALRCDPISGHVSLFWYQQALGQGPEFLTYFQNEAQLDKSGLPSDRFFAERPEGSVSTLKIQRTQQEDSAVYLCASSFLDRGNEQFFGPGTRLTVL.

The rearrangement links TRBV12-5 to TRBJ2-1; 12 bases line up with TRBD2. In germline, CDR1 is LGHNT, CDR2 FRNRAP. After removal of 4 bases from V and 4 bases from J, the junction contained 14 bases not matched to a gene. The CDR3 extends over 19 amino acids. DNA of the CDR3: TGTGCTAGTGGTTCGGGACAGGGCCTAGCGGGAGGGCCTTACAATGAGCAGTTCTTC. Translated: CASGSGQGLAGGPYNEQFF.

The V and J genes are TRBV27 and TRBJ2-6; TRBD1 matches at 9 bases. The CDR3 runs 17 residues. J lost 0 bases, V lost 6 bases, and 6 bases had no gene match. Germline assignment: CDR1 MNHEY and CDR2 SMNVEV (reference sequence). The CDR3 nucleotides read TGTGCCAGCAGCCGGACAGGGGTTCGCTCTGGGGCCAACGTCCTGACTTTC. It is translated as CASSRTGVRSGANVLTF.

V usage is TRBV14 and J usage is TRBJ1-1; D gene uncertain. The CDR3 contains 14 residues. The germline V and J ends were trimmed by 1 base and 4 bases, with 10 bases remaining between them. CDR1 is SGHDN and CDR2 is FVKESK in the germline V gene. The CDR3 region is CASSQGGWSTEAFF. In DNA, the CDR3 is TGTGCCAGCAGCCAAGGTGGATGGAGCACTGAAGCTTTCTTT.

The J gene is TRBJ1-6, the V gene TRBV10-3; D perhaps matches TRBD1 (5 bases). The germline gives CDR1 ENHRY, CDR2 SYGVKD. Trimming took off 2 bases at V and 4 bases at J, with 6 bases between the two ends. The CDR3 loop spans 14 amino acids. The CDR3 DNA sequence: TGTGCCATCAGTGAGGGACAATATAATTCACCCCTCCACTTT. It codes for CAISEGQYNSPLHF.

This clone is a singleton in its sample. The genes are TRBV10-3 and TRBJ2-3; D gene ambiguous. Trimming stripped 1 base from V and 3 bases from J, with 14 bases between. The CDR3 extends over 16 amino acids. Germline V gives CDR1 ENHRY, CDR2 SYGVKD. Written as DNA, the CDR3 is TGTGCCATCAGTGAGTTTGTGGGAACGGGTACAGATACGCAGTATTTT. It yields the protein CAISEFVGTGTDTQYF.

V gene TRBV15 combines with J gene TRBJ1-1, with D possibly matching TRBD1 (5 bases). The CDR3 runs to 13 residues. Trimming cost V 0 bases and J 10 bases, with 12 bases left between them. Looked up from germline, CDR1 is LNHNV and CDR2 is YYDKDF (reference sequence). The CDR3: CATSRDRGRGAFF. CDR3 bases: TGTGCCACCAGCAGAGATCGGGGGAGGGGAGCTTTCTTT.

This clone showed up just once. V gene TRBV18 combines with J gene TRBJ1-1, with TRBD1 matching 8 bases. There are 14 residues in the CDR3. J lost 1 base, V lost 5 bases, and 3 bases had no gene match. CDR1 is KGHSH, CDR2 LQKENI, per germline. The DNA of the CDR3 is TGTGCCAGCTCATTGACAGGGGCGAACACTGAAGCTTTCTTT. Its translation is CASSLTGANTEAFF.

The rearrangement links TRBV28 to TRBJ1-2; D possibly corresponds to TRBD1 (5 bases). The CDR3 is 14 residues long. Between the trimmed V and J ends, which lost 4 bases and 6 bases, there was a span of 15 bases. From germline, CDR1 is MDHEN and CDR2 SYDVKM. Here the CDR3 DNA reads TGTGCCAGCAGTTCTGCCGGCCGGGGGAATGGCTACACCTTC. This gives the protein CASSSAGRGNGYTF.

The chain employs TRBV18 and TRBJ2-7, with D uncertain. Germline V gives CDR1 KGHSH, CDR2 LQKENI. Between the trimmed V and J ends, which lost 5 bases and 3 bases, there was a span of 5 bases. The CDR3 is 11 residues long. The DNA for the CDR3 is TGTGCCAGCTCATCAAGCTACGAGCAGTACTTC. Its protein is CASSSSYEQYF. The full variable domain, its missing parts supplied by reference TRBV18 and TRBJ2-7, is NAGVMQNPRHLVRRRGQEARLRCSPMKGHSHVYWYRQLPEEGLKFMVYLQKENIIDESGMPKERFSAEFPKEGPSILRIQQVVRGDSAAYFCASSSSYEQYFGPGTRLTVT.